This T cell receptor (beta chain) was identified during a study of T cells in Graves' hyperthyroidism and ophthalmopathy. Ophthalmopathy patients had Clinical Activity Score at least 3, NOSPECS grade at least 4, duration under 3 months. Exclusion criteria comprised uncontrolled infection, other autoimmune disease, pregnancy or lactation. V shed 5 bases and J shed 0 bases, with 5 bases lying between them. Germline CDR1 SGDLS, CDR2 YYNGEE. The CDR3 sequence is 12 residues long. This clonotype showed up many times. TCR beta CDR3 regions were amplified from RNA transcripts. HTBI primers were used for first-round RT-PCR of the TCR CDR3. Each CDR3 protein is one row after TCRdb ran MiXCR on the multiplex PCR reads. The table shows about 530,000 distinct CDR3 sequences, with 17% occurring only once.

This receptor was taken from a woman under 30 with Graves' ophthalmopathy. The chain carries TRBV9 and TRBJ1-2; no firm D call. Sequenced sample: blood. CDR3: CASRGANYGYTF. The CDR3 DNA reads TGTGCCAGCAGGGGAGCTAACTATGGCTACACCTTC.